These 5 T cell receptor beta chains share one sample of origin, sequenced in a study of radiation and T cells in renal cell carcinoma. TCRdb keeps only in-frame clones here, not all; method: immunoSEQ multiplex PCR. The sample holds about 50,000 clones, around 83% seen once. As for time point: baseline pretreatment blood. Treatment reported: 15 Gy SBRT to primary tumor, nephrectomy 4 weeks later. The sequencing here drew on blood, taken from a patient whose treatment included radiotherapy and nephrectomy. The receptors were sampled from a woman between 70 and 85 years old with renal cell carcinoma.

V gene TRBV29-1 combines with J gene TRBJ1-1; no firm D call. CDR1 and CDR2 from the germline V gene are SQVTM and ANQGSEA. The length of the CDR3 is 11 residues. V lost 4 bases and J lost 4, with 7 bases in between. The CDR3 spells CSVGRVTEAFF. As DNA, the CDR3 is TGCAGCGTTGGAAGAGTCACTGAAGCTTTCTTT.

The chain joins TRBV6-5 to TRBJ2-7; 8 bases align to TRBD2. The CDR3 has 14 amino acids. Germline trimming cut 6 bases from V and 6 bases from J; bases unmatched to any gene: 10. CDR1 is MNHEY and CDR2 is SVGAGI in the germline V gene. The CDR3 nucleotides are TGTGCCAGCAGACCGGGACTAGGGGGACTCGAGCAGTACTTC. This encodes CASRPGLGGLEQYF.

This clone was detected once. The rearrangement joins TRBV6-1 to TRBJ2-1; D gene ambiguous. CDR1 is MNHNS, CDR2 SASEGT, per germline. The V end lost 4 bases, the J end lost 0 bases, and 13 bases lay between the germline ends. The CDR3 sequence is 16 residues long. This chain's CDR3 is CASSGDRPSSYNEQFF. The CDR3 DNA reads TGTGCCAGCAGTGGAGATCGACCAAGCTCCTACAATGAGCAGTTCTTC.

The sample holds a few counts of this clone. J is TRBJ1-4 and V is TRBV9; unclear D gene. The CDR3 contains 13 residues. CDR1 and CDR2 from the germline V gene are SGDLS and YYNGEE. V lost 0 bases, J lost 7 bases, and 7 bases lay in between. The CDR3 spells CASSVVPGEKLFF. CDR3 DNA sequence: TGTGCCAGCAGCGTAGTTCCTGGTGAAAAACTGTTTTTT.

The chain has TRBV4-1 and TRBJ1-1; TRBD1 is a possible D gene (6 bases). The CDR3 sequence is 14 residues long. The germline V gene has CDR1 MGHRA and CDR2 YSYEKL. The ends were cut back, 4 bases at V and 0 bases at J, with 9 bases in the middle. CDR3 region: CASSRGQLNTEAFF. CDR3 nucleotides: TGCGCCAGCAGCCGAGGACAGTTGAACACTGAAGCTTTCTTT.